This TCR beta chain was obtained from a study of T cells in Graves' hyperthyroidism and ophthalmopathy. V dropped 1 base and J dropped 4 bases, with 11 bases sitting between them. Germline V gives CDR1 SEHNR, CDR2 FQNEAQ (reference sequence). This CDR3 region has 14 residues. This clonotype was recorded at least ten times. Researchers amplified the TCR beta CDR3 regions from RNA transcripts. Initially, a first-round RT-PCR of the TCR CDR3 employed the HTBI primer set. TCRdb recomputed calls from the multiplex PCR reads with MiXCR, one row per CDR3 protein. The data hold nearly 600,000 distinct CDR3 sequences, with about 14% observed a single time.

Material: blood. This TCR came from a young woman with Graves' ophthalmopathy. This rearrangement joins TRBV7-9 to TRBJ2-7; D is unclear. CDR3 coding DNA: TGTGCCAGCAGCTTAGAAGGATGGGTGTACGAGCAGTACTTC. Translated: CASSLEGWVYEQYF.